Sequencing of this T cell receptor beta chain was carried out in a study of T cells in Graves' hyperthyroidism and ophthalmopathy. This clonotype was found many times. There are 13 residues in the CDR3. CDR1 is SQVTM and CDR2 is ANQGSEA in the germline V gene. Trimming shortened V by 6 bases and J by 2 bases, and 13 bases separated the two germline ends. RNA transcripts yielded amplified TCR beta CDR3 regions. HTBI primers were employed in a first-round RT-PCR of the TCR CDR3. From the multiplex PCR reads, TCRdb called clonotypes with MiXCR, one entry per CDR3 protein. The sample lists about 420,000 distinct CDR3 sequences, roughly an eighth occurring once.

This sequence originates from a woman under 30 with Graves' hyperthyroidism. This chain links TRBV29-1 with TRBJ1-1; D is unclear. Specimen: blood. CDR3 protein: CSVGPEQNTEAFF. The DNA of the CDR3 is TGCAGCGTCGGGCCGGAGCAAAACACTGAAGCTTTCTTT.